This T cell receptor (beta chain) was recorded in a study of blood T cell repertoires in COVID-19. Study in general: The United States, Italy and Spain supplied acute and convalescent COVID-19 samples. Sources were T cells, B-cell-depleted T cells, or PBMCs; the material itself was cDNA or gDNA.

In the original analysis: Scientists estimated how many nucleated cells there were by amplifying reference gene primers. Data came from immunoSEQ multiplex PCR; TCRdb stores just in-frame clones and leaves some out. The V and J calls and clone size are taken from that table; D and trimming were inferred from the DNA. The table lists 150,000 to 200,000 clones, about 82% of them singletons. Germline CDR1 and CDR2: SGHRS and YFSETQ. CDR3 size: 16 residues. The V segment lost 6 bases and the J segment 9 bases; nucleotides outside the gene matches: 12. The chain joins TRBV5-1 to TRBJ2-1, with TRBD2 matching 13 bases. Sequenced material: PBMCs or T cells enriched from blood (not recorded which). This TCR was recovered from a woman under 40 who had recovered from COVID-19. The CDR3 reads CASTQAPGLAGSEQFF. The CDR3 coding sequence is TGCGCCAGCACACAGGCCCCGGGACTAGCGGGGAGTGAGCAGTTCTTC. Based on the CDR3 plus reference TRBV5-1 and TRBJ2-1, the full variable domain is KAGVTQTPRYLIKTRGQQVTLSCSPISGHRSVSWYQQTPGQGLQFLFEYFSETQRNKGNFPGRFSGRQFSNSRSEMNVSTLELGDSALYLCASTQAPGLAGSEQFFGPGTRLTVL.